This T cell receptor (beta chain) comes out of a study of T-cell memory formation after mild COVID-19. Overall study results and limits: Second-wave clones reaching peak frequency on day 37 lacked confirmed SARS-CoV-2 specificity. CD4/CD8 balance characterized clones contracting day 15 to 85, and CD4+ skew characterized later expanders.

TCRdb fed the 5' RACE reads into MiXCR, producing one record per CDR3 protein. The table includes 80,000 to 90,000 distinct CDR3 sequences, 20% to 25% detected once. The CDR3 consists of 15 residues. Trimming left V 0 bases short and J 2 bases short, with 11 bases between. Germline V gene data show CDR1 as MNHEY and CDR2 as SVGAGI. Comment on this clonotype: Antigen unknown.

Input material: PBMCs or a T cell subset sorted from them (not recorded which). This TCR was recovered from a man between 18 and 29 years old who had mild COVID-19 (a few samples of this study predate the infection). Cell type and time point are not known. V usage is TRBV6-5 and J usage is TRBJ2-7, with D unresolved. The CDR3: CASSYSPLRPYEQYF. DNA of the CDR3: TGTGCCAGCAGTTACTCGCCTCTACGACCCTACGAGCAGTACTTC.